A selection of T cell receptor beta chains follows, all from one sample in a study of cytomegalovirus exposure and HLA in healthy donors. Data came from immunoSEQ multiplex PCR; TCRdb stores just in-frame clones and leaves some out. The sample holds 150,000 to 200,000 clones, 72% seen once. The sample consisted of PBMCs. All receptors come from a human donor in good health. Each CDR3 is given with its conserved first and last residue. A D gene is named only where the DNA matches it firmly. Rows may omit the clone size; those that give it use once, few, many or a size class.

CASSNQGYGYTF	TGTGCCAGTAGTAACCAGGGATATGGCTACACCTTC	.	.	12	TRBV19	TRBJ1-2
CASSVGGVGGYTF	TGTGCCAGCAGCGTAGGGGGGGTAGGTGGCTACACCTTC	.	.	13	TRBV9	TRBJ1-2
CASSQVPGTGPYGYTF	TGCGCCAGCAGCCAAGTGCCGGGGACAGGTCCTTATGGCTACACCTTC	few	TRBD1	16	TRBV4-1	TRBJ1-2
CASSLAGRGSEAFF	TGCGCCAGCAGCTTGGCGGGGAGGGGTTCTGAAGCTTTCTTT	few	.	14	TRBV5-1	TRBJ1-1
CASSWGLVTDTQYF	TGTGCCAGCAGCTGGGGACTAGTGACAGATACGCAGTATTTT	.	TRBD2	14	TRBV5-5	TRBJ2-3
CASSTSGRWYGYTF	TGTGCCAGCAGCACCTCAGGGAGGTGGTATGGCTACACCTTC	few	.	14	TRBV7-8	TRBJ1-2
CASSYQPTDGYTF	TGTGCCAGCAGTTACCAGCCGACTGATGGCTACACCTTC	.	.	13	TRBV6-5	TRBJ1-2
CASSEFAITGTGELFF	TGTGCCAGCAGTGAATTCGCAATAACCGGGACCGGGGAGCTGTTTTTT	.	.	16	TRBV2	TRBJ2-2
CASSLGQAFYNSPLHF	TGTGCCAGCAGCTTAGGGCAGGCTTTTTATAATTCACCCCTCCACTTT	.	.	16	TRBV11-2	TRBJ1-6
CASSLSVSSGNTIYF	TGCGCCAGCAGCTTGAGCGTGAGCTCTGGAAACACCATATATTTT	.	.	15	TRBV5-1	TRBJ1-3
CASSEAEVGTEAFF	TGTGCCAGCAGTGAAGCGGAGGTGGGGACTGAAGCTTTCTTT	.	.	14	TRBV2	TRBJ1-1
CSANGLAGGADTQYF	TGCAGCGCAAACGGACTAGCGGGGGGGGCAGATACGCAGTATTTT	few	TRBD2	15	TRBV29-1	TRBJ2-3
CASSEDGGGGTGELFF	TGTGCCAGCAGTGAAGACGGTGGGGGAGGCACCGGGGAGCTGTTTTTT	few	.	16	TRBV6-1	TRBJ2-2
CASSLAIANEQFF	TGTGCCAGCAGCTTGGCCATAGCCAATGAGCAGTTCTTC	once	.	13	TRBV5-5	TRBJ2-1
CASSLSRGNAYEQYF	TGTGCCAGCAGTCTGAGCAGGGGAAACGCCTACGAGCAGTACTTC	.	.	15	TRBV27	TRBJ2-7
CASSRGSGANVLTF	TGTGCCAGCTCCAGGGGCTCTGGGGCCAACGTCCTGACTTTC	.	.	14	TRBV18	TRBJ2-6
CASSLLGVKNIQYF	TGTGCCAGCAGCTTGTTGGGCGTCAAAAACATTCAGTACTTC	.	.	14	TRBV13	TRBJ2-4
CASSQTRGGNEQFF	TGTGCCAGCAGTCAGACGCGGGGTGGGAATGAGCAGTTCTTC	.	.	14	TRBV11-3	TRBJ2-1
CASSFYRGGNSPLHF	TGTGCCAGCAGTTTTTATCGGGGGGGTAATTCACCCCTCCACTTT	once	.	15	TRBV27	TRBJ1-6
CAWSSPGQGAYGYTF	TGTGCCTGGAGTTCGCCGGGACAGGGGGCTTATGGCTACACCTTC	.	TRBD1	15	TRBV30	TRBJ1-2
CASYRFPREQYF	TGTGCCAGTTACAGGTTTCCCCGCGAGCAGTACTTC	.	.	12	TRBV2	TRBJ2-7
CASSPDRGDNLYGYTF	TGTGCCAGCAGCCCGGACAGGGGCGATAACCTCTATGGCTACACCTTC	.	TRBD1	16	TRBV5-6	TRBJ1-2
CASSIKGGGGQATEQYF	TGTGCCAGTAGTATTAAGGGGGGGGGAGGTCAGGCTACCGAGCAGTACTTC	.	.	17	TRBV19	TRBJ2-7
CASSSGQGYKRYF	TGTGCCAGCAGCTCAGGACAAGGATATAAACGGTACTTC	.	.	13	TRBV6-5	TRBJ2-4
CASSYSASGPNTGELFF	TGTGCCAGCAGCTACTCCGCGAGCGGGCCCAACACCGGGGAGCTGTTTTTT	.	.	17	TRBV7-3	TRBJ2-2
CASSEQGLTEAFF	TGTGCCAGCAGTGAACAGGGCCTCACTGAAGCTTTCTTT	few	.	13	TRBV2	TRBJ1-1
CASSLVGATNEKLFF	TGTGCCAGCAGCCTCGTAGGGGCAACTAATGAAAAACTGTTTTTT	.	.	15	TRBV28	TRBJ1-4
CASSLSRGGTGELFF	TGCGCCAGCAGCTTGTCCAGGGGTGGGACCGGGGAGCTGTTTTTT	.	.	15	TRBV5-1	TRBJ2-2
CASTHVGTNSYEQYF	TGTGCCAGCACCCACGTGGGGACAAACTCCTACGAGCAGTACTTC	once	.	15	TRBV5-4	TRBJ2-7
CASSEYGLMSSYNSPLHF	TGTGCCAGCAGTGAATACGGGTTAATGAGCTCCTATAATTCACCCCTCCACTTT	once	.	18	TRBV25-1	TRBJ1-6
CASRTDRANEKLFF	TGTGCCAGCAGGACCGACAGGGCAAATGAAAAACTGTTTTTT	.	TRBD1	14	TRBV7-9	TRBJ1-4
CASTAGGNDNSPLHF	TGTGCCAGCACCGCGGGGGGGAACGATAATTCACCCCTCCACTTT	.	.	15	TRBV5-6	TRBJ1-6
CASSLRGGYEQYF	TGTGCCAGTAGTCTCCGAGGGGGATACGAGCAGTACTTC	.	.	13	TRBV19	TRBJ2-7
CASSSQRGTYNEQFF	TGTGCCAGCAGCTCACAGCGGGGGACCTACAATGAGCAGTTCTTC	.	TRBD2	15	TRBV6-5	TRBJ2-1